This TCR beta chain is drawn from a study of breast tumors, draining lymph nodes, adjacent tissues. Via MiXCR, TCRdb re-called the multiplex PCR reads, giving one row per CDR3 protein. Among roughly 80,000 distinct CDR3 sequences listed, about 21% were seen once. Study-wide results and caveats: The data were judged consistent with most tumor T cells coming from lymph node and expanding in tumor. Compared with lymph nodes, tumors were less diverse; compared with nontumor tissue, more. Luminal-like breast cancer showed significantly higher tumor–nontumor repertoire similarity than basal-like. Data only fit, rather than demonstrated, lymph node origin of most tumor T cells.

The table lists this clonotype with many counts. Its antigen is still unknown. Breast cancer patients provided tissue from their axillary draining lymph nodes. This CDR3 comprises 16 residues. V lost 2 bases to trimming and J lost 4 bases; unmatched junction nucleotides: 6. Germline-derived CDR1 and CDR2 are SGDLS and YYNGEE. What was sequenced was axillary lymph node tissue. The chain is built from TRBV9 and TRBJ2-3; 11 nucleotides line up with TRBD2. The receptor comes from a female donor with breast cancer. Some clones in this sample may be carry-over from other donors' samples. CDR3 bases: TGTGCCAGCAGCGTTGGACTAGCGGGCATTTCAGATACGCAGTATTTT. Protein sequence: CASSVGLAGISDTQYF.